This TCR beta chain appears in the sequencing data of a study of shared clonotypes between healthy human individuals (dated by TCRdb to the early 2020s). With respect to the entire study: Three men and two women, aged 18 to 49 years, made up the cohort. The study deeply sequenced blood TCR repertoires of about 5 healthy adults to estimate repertoire size and the extent of clonotype sharing between individuals. Per donor, three plates each were used for CD4 naive and CD4 memory, two for CD8 naive, and one for CD8 memory. Each donor's leukapheresis produced roughly between roughly 0.85 and 9.5 billion PBMCs. To increase sequencing depth and limit assay-specific biases, different laboratories used diverse techniques to prepare libraries and sequence TCR repertoires.

The donors were healthy, HIV-negative adults who had no recently reported acute infections or vaccinations. All donors were Caucasian adults living in Nashville, Tennessee, USA. CD4+ T cells were enriched by magnetic negative selection; naive cells were then positively selected on CD45RA, and the negative fraction formed the memory subset. Blood was collected by leukapheresis, and PBMCs were isolated by Ficoll-Histopaque density gradient centrifugation and then cryopreserved in liquid nitrogen vapor phase. Analytical flow cytometry was used to check the purity and quantity of each magnetically sorted T cell population. Genomic DNA was isolated from every sorted fraction and measured by UV absorbance on a Nanodrop 2000c. This clone was picked up a small number of times. Its antigen is unknown. No per-base quality is available; no much larger clone lies one base away. Summary of the overall study and its limitations: Only blood was sampled, and tissue TCR repertoires likely differ from those in blood. Higher generation probabilities were observed for clonotypes shared by all four sorted-subset donors than for non-shared clonotypes. Even with the large sequencing depth, rarefaction of the sorted-subset datasets indicated that sequencing was incomplete. When a handful of donors were compared, the shared fraction of clonotypes was about 5% for naive CD4, approximately 3.5% for naive CD8, 2% to 2.5% for memory CD4, and 0.35% to 0.4% for memory CD8. Larger estimated clonotype richness was generally found for naive subsets than for memory subsets. Pairwise subsampling led to the expectation that sequencing depth would affect the degree of clonotype sharing among donors. The genetic and exposure-history diversity represented was limited by the small number of donors.

Using the deep immunoSEQ assay, TCR CDR3 regions were amplified from genomic DNA by multiplex PCR. For each cell subset, the extracted genomic DNA was distributed evenly across all wells of several immunoSEQ 96-well plates, and each plate served as one replicate. For sorted subsets, roughly 0.2 ug genomic DNA, equal to tens of thousands of T cell genomes, was loaded into each replicate PCR. Purified libraries were measured with a Qubit 3.0 fluorometer, size-checked on a Bioanalyzer 2100, and measured again with the KAPA Library Quantification kit. Every immunoSEQ 96-well plate was sequenced on a separate single-read 150-cycle Illumina NextSeq 550 flow cell. Turning to the authors' computational methods: Because the immunoSEQ output held only junctional sequences and lacked quality scores, the filtering could not match the filtering applied to full-length reads. Sequences were annotated with PyIR, a Python wrapper for IgBLAST v1.9, and V/J genes and CDR3 were assigned using IMGT germline references. Reads were removed for weak V/J assignments (E-value above 1e-6), missing CDR3, stop codons, out-of-frame junctions, or ambiguous translated residues. V3J clonotypes were defined as sequences sharing an identical inferred V gene, J gene, and CDR3 amino acid sequence. The percentage overlap between two repertoires was calculated by dividing the number of shared unique clonotypes by the size of the smaller repertoire. Richness of each repertoire was evaluated using RTK rarefaction, the Chao1 estimator, and Recon v2.1 estimates of unobserved clonotypes. For all TCRbeta clonotypes obtained by the gDNA method from a few donors, generation probabilities were computed with OLGA. TCRdb limited this immuneACCESS table to in-frame rearrangements with V and J called. A share of clones is missing; checked studies link under half to unresolved V genes, and the rest is unexplained. V and J calls and clone size are as listed in that table; D and trimming were resolved from the DNA. A total of 700,000 or so clones appear in this sample, around 72% of them only once. The biggest ten clones account for approximately 1.8% of the sample.

Spanning cysteine to phenylalanine, the CDR3 consists of 13 amino acids. The read is trimmed to its CDR3 DNA, 39 bases read in frame from base 1. Trimming takes 2 bases from V and 5 bases from J, and the germline ends sit 8 bases apart. CDR1 and CDR2 (MNHEY, SMNVEV) derive from the germline V gene (reference sequence). The receptor chain draws on TRBV27 and TRBJ2-3, with no D gene named confidently. Sequencing used memory CD4+ T cells sorted from blood. Interpreted using the paper, the cell subset or site label stands for: CD45RA-negative fraction. The source of this sequence is a woman between 25 and 40 years old in good health. Read as DNA, the sequence is TGTGCCAGCAGTTTAACGGGTCTAGATACGCAGTATTTT. It translates to CASSLTGLDTQYF.